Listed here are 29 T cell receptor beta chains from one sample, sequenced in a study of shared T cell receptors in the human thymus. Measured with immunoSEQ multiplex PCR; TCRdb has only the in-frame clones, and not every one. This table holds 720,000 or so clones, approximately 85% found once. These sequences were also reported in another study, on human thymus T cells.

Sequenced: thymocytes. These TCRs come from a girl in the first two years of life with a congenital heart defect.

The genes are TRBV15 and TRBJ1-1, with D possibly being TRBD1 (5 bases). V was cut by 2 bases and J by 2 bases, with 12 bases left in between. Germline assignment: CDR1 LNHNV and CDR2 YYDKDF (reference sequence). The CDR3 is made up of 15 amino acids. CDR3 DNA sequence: TGTGCCACCAGCAGACATCAGGGCCCTAACACTGAAGCTTTCTTT. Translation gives CATSRHQGPNTEAFF.

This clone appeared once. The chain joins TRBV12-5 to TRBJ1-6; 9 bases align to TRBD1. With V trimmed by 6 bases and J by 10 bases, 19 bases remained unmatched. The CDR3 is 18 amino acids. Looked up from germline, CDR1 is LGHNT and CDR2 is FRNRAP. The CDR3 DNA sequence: TGTGCTAGTGGGGTCCTGACCGGGACAGGGACGGGTGTGTCACCCCTCCACTTT. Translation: CASGVLTGTGTGVSPLHF.

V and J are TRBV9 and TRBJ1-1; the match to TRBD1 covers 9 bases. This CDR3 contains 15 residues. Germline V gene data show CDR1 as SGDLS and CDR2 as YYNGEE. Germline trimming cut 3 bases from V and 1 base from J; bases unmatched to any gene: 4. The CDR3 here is CASSAVGQGNTEAFF. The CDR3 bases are TGTGCCAGCAGCGCGGTGGGACAGGGGAACACTGAAGCTTTCTTT.

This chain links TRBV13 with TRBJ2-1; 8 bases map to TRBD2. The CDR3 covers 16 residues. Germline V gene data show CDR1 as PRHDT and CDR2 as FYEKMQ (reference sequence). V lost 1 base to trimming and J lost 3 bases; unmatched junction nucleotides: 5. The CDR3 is CASSLETGGDYNEQFF. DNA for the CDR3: TGTGCCAGCAGCTTAGAGACGGGGGGGGACTACAATGAGCAGTTCTTC.

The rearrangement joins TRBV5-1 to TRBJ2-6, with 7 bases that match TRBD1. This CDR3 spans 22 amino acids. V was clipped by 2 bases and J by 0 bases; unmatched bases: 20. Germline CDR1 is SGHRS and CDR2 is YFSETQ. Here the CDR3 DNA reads TGCGCCAGCAGCTTCGACCAACTGGGGTGGGACAGCCTGAGCTCTGGGGCCAACGTCCTGACTTTC. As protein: CASSFDQLGWDSLSSGANVLTF.

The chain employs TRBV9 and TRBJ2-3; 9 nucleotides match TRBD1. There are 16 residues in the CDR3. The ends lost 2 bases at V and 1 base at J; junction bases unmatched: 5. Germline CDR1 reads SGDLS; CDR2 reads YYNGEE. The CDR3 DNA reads TGTGCCAGCAGCGTGACCTGGGACAGGGGCACAGATACGCAGTATTTT. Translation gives CASSVTWDRGTDTQYF.

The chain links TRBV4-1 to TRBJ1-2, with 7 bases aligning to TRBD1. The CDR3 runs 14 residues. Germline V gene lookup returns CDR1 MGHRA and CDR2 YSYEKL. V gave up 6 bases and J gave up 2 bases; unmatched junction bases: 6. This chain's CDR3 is CASRRGGGNYGYTF. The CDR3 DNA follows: TGCGCCAGCAGAAGAGGGGGCGGAAACTATGGCTACACCTTC.

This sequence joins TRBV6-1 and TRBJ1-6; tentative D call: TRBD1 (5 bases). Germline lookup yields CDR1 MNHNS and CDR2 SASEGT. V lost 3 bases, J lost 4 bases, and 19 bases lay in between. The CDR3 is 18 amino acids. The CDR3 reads CASSDRGRVGFYNSPLHF. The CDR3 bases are TGTGCCAGCAGTGACCGAGGCAGGGTAGGGTTTTATAATTCACCCCTCCACTTT.

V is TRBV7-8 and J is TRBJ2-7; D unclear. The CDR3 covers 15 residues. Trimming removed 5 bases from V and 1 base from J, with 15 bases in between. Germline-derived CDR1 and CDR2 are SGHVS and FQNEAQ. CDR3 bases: TGTGCCAGCAGCGCTACAGCAGTTGGATCCTACGAGCAGTACTTC. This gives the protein CASSATAVGSYEQYF.

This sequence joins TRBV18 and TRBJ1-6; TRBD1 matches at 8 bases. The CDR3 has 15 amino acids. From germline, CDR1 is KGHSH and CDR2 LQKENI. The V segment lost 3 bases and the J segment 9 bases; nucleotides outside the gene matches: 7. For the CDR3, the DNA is TGTGCCAGCTCACCCGGGACAGGCTGGTCTTCACCCCTCCACTTT. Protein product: CASSPGTGWSSPLHF. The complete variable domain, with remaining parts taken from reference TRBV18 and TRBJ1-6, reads NAGVMQNPRHLVRRRGQEARLRCSPMKGHSHVYWYRQLPEEGLKFMVYLQKENIIDESGMPKERFSAEFPKEGPSILRIQQVVRGDSAAYFCASSPGTGWSSPLHFGNGTRLTVT.

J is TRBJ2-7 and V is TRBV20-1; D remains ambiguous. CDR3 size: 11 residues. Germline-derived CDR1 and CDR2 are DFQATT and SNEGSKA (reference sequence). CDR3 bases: TGCAGGTACGACACAGCCTACGAGCAGTACTTC. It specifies CRYDTAYEQYF.

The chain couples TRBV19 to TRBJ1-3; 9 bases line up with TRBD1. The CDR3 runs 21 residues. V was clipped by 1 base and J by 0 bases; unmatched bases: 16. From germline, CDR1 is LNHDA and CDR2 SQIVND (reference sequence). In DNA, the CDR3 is TGTGCCAGTAGTATAGCCCACCCCGGGACAGGGACTTTAAGCTCTGGAAACACCATATATTTT. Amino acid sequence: CASSIAHPGTGTLSSGNTIYF.

This chain's CDR3 is CASSVSDRPLGPNYGYTF. The CDR3 nucleotides read TGTGCCAGCAGCGTTTCGGACAGACCACTGGGTCCTAACTATGGCTACACCTTC. The chain couples TRBV9 to TRBJ1-2; TRBD1 is a possible D gene (6 bases). V lost 2 bases and J lost 0, with 20 bases in between. CDR3 size: 18 residues. Germline loops: CDR1 SGDLS, CDR2 YYNGEE. Together with reference TRBV9 and TRBJ1-2, the CDR3 gives the full variable domain: DSGVTQTPKHLITATGQRVTLRCSPRSGDLSVYWYQQSLDQGLQFLIQYYNGEERAKGNILERFSAQQFPDLHSELNLSSLELGDSALYFCASSVSDRPLGPNYGYTFGSGTRLTVV.

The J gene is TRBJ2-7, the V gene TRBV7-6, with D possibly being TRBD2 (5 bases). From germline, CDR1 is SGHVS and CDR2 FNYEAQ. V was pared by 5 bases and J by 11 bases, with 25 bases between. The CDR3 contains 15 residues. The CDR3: CASSPKITRPGYEYF. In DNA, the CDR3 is TGTGCCAGCAGCCCAAAAATCACGCGCCCGGGGTACGAGTACTTC.

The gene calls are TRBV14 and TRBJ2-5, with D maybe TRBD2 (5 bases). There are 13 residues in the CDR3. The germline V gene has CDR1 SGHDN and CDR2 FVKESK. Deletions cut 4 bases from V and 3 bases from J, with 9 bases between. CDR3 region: CASSLEREETQYF. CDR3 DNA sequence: TGTGCCAGCAGCCTCGAGAGGGAAGAGACCCAGTACTTC.

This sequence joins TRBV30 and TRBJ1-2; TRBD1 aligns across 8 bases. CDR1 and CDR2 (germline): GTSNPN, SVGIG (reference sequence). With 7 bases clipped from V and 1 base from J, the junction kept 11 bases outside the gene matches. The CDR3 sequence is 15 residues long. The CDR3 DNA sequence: TGTGCCTCCTATCGAAGGACAGGGATTAACTATGGCTACACCTTC. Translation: CASYRRTGINYGYTF.

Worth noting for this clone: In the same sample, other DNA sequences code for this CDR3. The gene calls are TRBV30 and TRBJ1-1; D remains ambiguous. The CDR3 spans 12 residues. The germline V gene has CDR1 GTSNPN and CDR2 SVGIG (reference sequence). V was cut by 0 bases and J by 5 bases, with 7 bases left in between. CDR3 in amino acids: CAWSVRGTEAFF. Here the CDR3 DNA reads TGTGCCTGGAGTGTACGAGGAACTGAAGCTTTCTTT.

The CDR3 sequence: CASTGGRDYNEQFF. The CDR3, as DNA: TGTGCCAGCACCGGAGGGCGGGACTACAATGAGCAGTTCTTC. This chain joins TRBV7-2 and TRBJ2-1, with a possible D match to TRBD2 (6 bases). Trimming shortened V by 7 bases and J by 3 bases, and 13 bases separated the two germline ends. CDR3 length: 14 residues. In germline, CDR1 is SGHTA, CDR2 FQGNSA.

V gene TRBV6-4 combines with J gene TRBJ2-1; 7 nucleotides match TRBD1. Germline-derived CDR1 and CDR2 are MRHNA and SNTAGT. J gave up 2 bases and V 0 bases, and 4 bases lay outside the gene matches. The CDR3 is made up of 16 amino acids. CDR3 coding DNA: TGTGCCAGCAGTGACTCGAAGAGGGGGCCCTACAATGAGCAGTTCTTC. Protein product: CASSDSKRGPYNEQFF.

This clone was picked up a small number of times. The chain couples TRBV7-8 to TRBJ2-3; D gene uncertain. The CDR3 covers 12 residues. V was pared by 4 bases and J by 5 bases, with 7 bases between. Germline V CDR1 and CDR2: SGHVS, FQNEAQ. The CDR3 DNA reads TGTGCCAGCAGCTCTACTTTAGATACGCAGTATTTT. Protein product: CASSSTLDTQYF.

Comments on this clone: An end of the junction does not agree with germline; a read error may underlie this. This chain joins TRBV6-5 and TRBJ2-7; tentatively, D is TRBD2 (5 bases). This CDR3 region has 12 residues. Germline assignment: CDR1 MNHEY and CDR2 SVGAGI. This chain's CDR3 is CASRRTSREQYF. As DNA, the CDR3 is TGTGCCAGCAGACGGACGTCGAGGGAGCAGTACTTT.

The CDR3 sequence: CAISAARLQPQHF. CDR3 nucleotide sequence: TGTGCCATCAGTGCGGCTAGACTTCAGCCCCAGCATTTT. The V call is TRBV10-3, the J call TRBJ1-5; D is unresolved. The CDR3 extends over 13 amino acids. Trimming shortened V by 4 bases and J by 6 bases, and 10 bases separated the two germline ends. Germline CDR1 and CDR2: ENHRY and SYGVKD.

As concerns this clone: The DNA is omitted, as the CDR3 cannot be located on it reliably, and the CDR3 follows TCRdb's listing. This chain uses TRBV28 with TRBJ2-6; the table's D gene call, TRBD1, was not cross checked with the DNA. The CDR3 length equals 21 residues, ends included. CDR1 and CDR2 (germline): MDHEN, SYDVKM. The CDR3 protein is CASSFLAGNRVGCGGANVLTF.

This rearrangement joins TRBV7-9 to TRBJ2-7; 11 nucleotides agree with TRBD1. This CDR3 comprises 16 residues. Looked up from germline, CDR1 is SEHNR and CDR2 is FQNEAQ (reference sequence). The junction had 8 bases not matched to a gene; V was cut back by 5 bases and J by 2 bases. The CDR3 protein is CASSRVPGQGAYEQYF. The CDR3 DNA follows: TGTGCCAGCAGCAGAGTGCCGGGACAGGGGGCCTACGAGCAGTACTTC.

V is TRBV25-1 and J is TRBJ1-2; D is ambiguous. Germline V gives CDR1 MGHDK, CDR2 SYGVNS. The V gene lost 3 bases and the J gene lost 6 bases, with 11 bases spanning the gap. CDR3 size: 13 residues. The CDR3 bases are TGTGCCAGCAGTGATTGGGCGTCCAATGGCTACACCTTC. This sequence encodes CASSDWASNGYTF.

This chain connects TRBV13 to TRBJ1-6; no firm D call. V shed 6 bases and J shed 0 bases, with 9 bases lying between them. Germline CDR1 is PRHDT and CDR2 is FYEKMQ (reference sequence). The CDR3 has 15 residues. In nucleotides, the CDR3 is TGTGCCAGCAGTTCCAGTTACTCCTATAATTCACCCCTCCACTTT. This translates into CASSSSYSYNSPLHF.

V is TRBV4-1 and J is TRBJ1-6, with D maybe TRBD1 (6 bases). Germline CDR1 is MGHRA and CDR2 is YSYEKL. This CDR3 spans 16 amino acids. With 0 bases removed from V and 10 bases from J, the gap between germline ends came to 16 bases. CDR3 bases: TGCGCCAGCAGCCAAGACCCCGACAGGAACGGCTCACCCCTCCACTTT. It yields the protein CASSQDPDRNGSPLHF.

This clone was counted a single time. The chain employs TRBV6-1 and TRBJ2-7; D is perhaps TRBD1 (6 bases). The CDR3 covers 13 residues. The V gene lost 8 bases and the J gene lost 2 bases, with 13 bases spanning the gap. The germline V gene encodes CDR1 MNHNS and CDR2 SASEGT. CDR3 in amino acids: CASYRQDTYEQYF. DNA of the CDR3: TGTGCCAGCTACCGACAGGACACCTACGAGCAGTACTTC.

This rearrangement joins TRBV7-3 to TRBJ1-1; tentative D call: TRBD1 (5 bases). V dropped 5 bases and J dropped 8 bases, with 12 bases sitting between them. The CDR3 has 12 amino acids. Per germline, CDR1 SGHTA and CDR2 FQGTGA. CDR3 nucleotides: TGTGCCAGCAGCCCTCAGACAGACGAAGCTTTCTTT. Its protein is CASSPQTDEAFF. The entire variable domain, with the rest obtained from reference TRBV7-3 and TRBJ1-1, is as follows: GAGVSQTPSNKVTEKGKYVELRCDPISGHTALYWYRQSLGQGPEFLIYFQGTGAADDSGLPNDRFFAVRPEGSVSTLKIQRTERGDSAVYLCASSPQTDEAFFGQGTRLTVV.